This T cell receptor beta chain stems from a study of Graves' ophthalmopathy and Graves' hyperthyroidism (dated by TCRdb to 2016 to 2018). A note on the overall study: Peripheral blood was collected at initial diagnosis, before any treatment. TCR beta repertoire signatures were used to distinguish Graves' ophthalmopathy from Graves' hyperthyroidism and to predict progression to ophthalmopathy. In total, 135 blood samples were TCR-sequenced: fewer than 50 ophthalmopathy, around 75 hyperthyroidism and approximately 17 hyperthyroidism-to-ophthalmopathy patients. To explore V-J signatures that distinguish ophthalmopathy from hyperthyroidism, a discovery set of 100 patients was enrolled, made up of 43 with ophthalmopathy and fewer than 60 with stable hyperthyroidism. For independent validation, a separate cohort was made up of 18 hyperthyroidism patients plus 17 patients who later progressed from hyperthyroidism to ophthalmopathy. In several hyperthyroidism patients, the T-cell repertoire of thyroid tissue was compared with the T-cell repertoire of blood. Following sample collection, hyperthyroidism patients were given methimazole at a starting dose of 30 mg daily, and ophthalmopathy patients were given high-dose intravenous methylprednisolone.

Results the study describes overall, beyond this receptor: In validation, the model predicted ophthalmopathy progression with nearly 71% sensitivity and about 73% specificity; 12 predicted patients were CT-confirmed with GO in a median of 6.5 months. In cross-validation, the 13-signature model distinguished ophthalmopathy from stable hyperthyroidism with approximately 88% sensitivity and about 84% specificity, and in the test set the corresponding values were roughly 80% and 75%. Sample size was not statistically predetermined, and group allocation was not concealed from the investigators. Most expanded thyroid clonotypes with a frequency above 0.001 also appeared in blood, which suggests that blood repertoires may reflect the immune response in the thyroid.

This clonotype appeared many times. Its target antigen remains unknown. No much larger clone exists at a distance of one base, and base qualities are not known. The ophthalmopathy patients had moderately to severely active disease, with a Clinical Activity Score of 3 or higher, a NOSPECS grade of 4 or higher, and a disease duration of less than 3 months. Patients with other autoimmune diseases, uncontrolled infections, pregnancy or lactation were excluded. Diagnosis relied on clinical symptoms, serum thyroxine, TRAb, thyroid ultrasound and orbital computed tomography. PBMCs were isolated from roughly 10 ml of fresh peripheral blood by Ficoll-Paque density gradient centrifugation. Total RNA was extracted with Trizol reagent and quality-checked on an Agilent 2100 Bioanalyzer. TCR beta CDR3 regions were amplified from RNA transcripts for repertoire sequencing. A first-round RT-PCR used HTBI primers with the Qiagen OneStep RT-PCR kit, followed by a second-round multiplex PCR, size selection and purification. Libraries were sequenced on an Illumina HiSeq2000 using paired-end 100 bp reads. On the study's bioinformatics: SOAPnuke was used to process the reads, throwing out any read that had adapters, had uncalled bases, had a mean Phred below 15, or lacked an exact constant-primer or identifier match. COPE v1.2.5 was used to merge high-quality paired reads. Each unique nucleotide sequence was defined as a clonotype, and clonotypes were aligned to IMGT TRB V, D and J references with MiTCR v1.1. Analysis was restricted to V-J combinations with a frequency above 0.0001, which covered over 98% of repertoires. For each V-J combination, a TCR clonal expansion and chaos score was defined as the ratio of F50 clonal expansion to chaos observed in the TCRdist matrix. Welch's t-statistics and random forest were used to reduce features to more than ten V-J combinations, which were fed into a naive Bayes classifier. The similarity between thyroid and blood repertoires was quantified using the Morisita-Horn index. The public sequencing data were trimmed at Q25 with fastp and processed into clonotypes with MiXCR by TCRdb, which kept only in-frame beta chains. Rows with one shared CDR3 protein collapse into an entry with the most common genes and DNA. TCRdb assigned the V and J calls; the authors' analysis was not used. This sample gives around 340,000 distinct CDR3 sequences in total; roughly a sixth of them show up just once. Around an eighth of the sample goes to the ten largest clones.

At the junction V is shortened by 3 bases and J by 4 bases, with 17 bases in between. The CDR3 has 15 amino acids, counting the end cysteine and phenylalanine. Of the read, only the CDR3 DNA is kept; its 45 bases are in frame from base 1. For CDR1 and CDR2, the germline V gene lists SGHRS and YFSETQ. The source material was peripheral blood. The chain was built from TRBV5-1 and TRBJ2-7; no D gene is confidently identified. This receptor was obtained from an adult man with Graves' ophthalmopathy. The nucleotide sequence is given as TGCGCCAGCAGCTACGAGGAACTGGGTGTTTACGAGCAGTACTTC. It translates as CASSYEELGVYEQYF.